This entry lists 21 T cell receptor beta chains sequenced from one sample in a study of cytomegalovirus exposure and HLA in healthy donors (dated by TCRdb to about 2017). Libraries were made using the immunoSEQ multiplex PCR assay. For the multiplex PCR, a mixture combining 60 forward primers for TCR Vbeta segments and 13 reverse primers for TCR Jbeta segments was used. The source is immuneACCESS, and TCRdb retained only in-frame sequences with V and J called. Part of the clones is not carried over; for the studies checked, unresolved V genes explain less than half of this, and the remainder is unexplained. Per the sample table, the count is 150,000 to 200,000 clones. The ten largest make up about 1.2% of the sample. Input material: PBMCs. The receptors come from an older woman in good health and CMV-seronegative.

This rearrangement joins TRBV9 to TRBJ2-1; TRBD2 matches 13 bases. V gave up 4 bases and J gave up 7 bases; unmatched junction bases: 2. Germline values: CDR1 SGDLS, CDR2 YYNGEE. CDR3 length equals 14 residues. CDR3 DNA sequence: TGTGCCAGCAGCCCGACTAGCGGGAGGAATGAGCAGTTCTTC. It codes for CASSPTSGRNEQFF.

The chain uses TRBV7-6 and TRBJ2-2; 8 bases map to TRBD1. There are 15 residues in the CDR3. The V gene end was trimmed by 5 bases and the J gene end by 1 base; junction bases not matched to a gene: 3. The V gene's germline CDR1 is SGHVS and CDR2 FNYEAQ. The CDR3 DNA follows: TGTGCCAGCAGCCCCGGGACAGGGAACACCGGGGAGCTGTTTTTT. Protein: CASSPGTGNTGELFF.

The chain has TRBV5-1 and TRBJ2-2, with 10 bases matching TRBD1. J gave up 6 bases and V 4 bases, and 0 bases lay outside the gene matches. Germline V lookup: CDR1 SGHRS, CDR2 YFSETQ. This CDR3 spans 13 amino acids. The CDR3 bases are TGCGCCAGCAGCGGGACAGGGGCCGGGGAGCTGTTTTTT. Amino acids: CASSGTGAGELFF.

The chain combines TRBV6-1 with TRBJ2-3; possibly TRBD1 for D (5 bases). Per germline, CDR1 MNHNS and CDR2 SASEGT. CDR3 size: 14 residues. V was trimmed by 5 bases and J by 4 bases, leaving 13 bases between them. The CDR3 DNA follows: TGTGCCAGCAGTTGGGGCAGGGCGGCAGATACGCAGTATTTT. The encoded protein is CASSWGRAADTQYF.

The CDR3 spells CASSEREETQYF. DNA for the CDR3: TGTGCCAGCAGTGAACGAGAAGAGACCCAGTACTTC. J is TRBJ2-5 and V is TRBV2; no firm D call. The V gene lost 2 bases and the J gene lost 3 bases, with 4 bases spanning the gap. The CDR3 consists of 12 residues. CDR1 and CDR2 from the germline V gene are SNHLY and FYNNEI.

The rearrangement links TRBV2 to TRBJ2-5; TRBD2 agrees at 8 bases. The V gene's germline CDR1 is SNHLY and CDR2 FYNNEI. This CDR3 contains 14 residues. V was clipped by 5 bases and J by 5 bases; unmatched bases: 7. DNA for the CDR3: TGTGCCAGCAGTTTGCGACAGCGGGGGGAGACCCAGTACTTC. Protein sequence: CASSLRQRGETQYF. The variable domain in full, with the rest retrieved from reference TRBV2 and TRBJ2-5, is EPEVTQTPSHQVTQMGQEVILRCVPISNHLYFYWYRQILGQKVEFLVSFYNNEISEKSEIFDDQFSVERPDGSNFTLKIRSTKLEDSAMYFCASSLRQRGETQYFGPGTRLLVL.

This chain uses TRBV7-2 with TRBJ1-3; D is possibly TRBD1 (5 bases). Germline V gene sequence: CDR1 SGHTA, CDR2 FQGNSA. The V end lost 2 bases, the J end lost 0 bases, and 8 bases lay between the germline ends. CDR3 size: 15 residues. CDR3 residues: CASSLQGPSGNTIYF. CDR3 coding DNA: TGTGCCAGCAGCTTACAGGGCCCCTCTGGAAACACCATATATTTT.

The chain employs TRBV14 and TRBJ1-3, with D hard to call. V was cut by 0 bases and J by 0 bases, with 9 bases left in between. The CDR3 is made up of 16 amino acids. The germline V gene has CDR1 SGHDN and CDR2 FVKESK. The CDR3 region is CASSQDNTVSGNTIYF. As DNA, the CDR3 is TGTGCCAGCAGCCAAGATAATACAGTCTCTGGAAACACCATATATTTT.

The chain employs TRBV5-8 and TRBJ2-5; tentatively, D is TRBD1 (7 bases). Per the germline V gene, CDR1 is SGHTS and CDR2 is YDEGEE. The CDR3 runs 16 residues. The V and J ends lost 4 bases and 5 bases respectively, with 21 bases between them. The CDR3 DNA is TGTGCCAGCAGCCCCACAGGGGAGGTGGGTGTGGAGACCCAGTACTTC. Translated: CASSPTGEVGVETQYF.

This rearrangement joins TRBV10-3 to TRBJ2-5; 7 nucleotides line up with TRBD1. The ends lost 6 bases at V and 0 bases at J; junction bases unmatched: 1. Germline values: CDR1 ENHRY, CDR2 SYGVKD. The CDR3 extends over 13 amino acids. In DNA form, the CDR3 reads TGTGCCATCAGAGGGACAGACCAAGAGACCCAGTACTTC. Translating gives CAIRGTDQETQYF.

The chain employs TRBV12-5 and TRBJ2-1, with D tentatively TRBD1 (6 bases). V was cut by 0 bases and J by 9 bases, with 6 bases left in between. The CDR3 has 12 residues. Per the germline V gene, CDR1 is LGHNT and CDR2 is FRNRAP. The CDR3 DNA is TGTGCTAGTGGTTTGGTACAGGGTGAGCAGTTCTTC. Translating gives CASGLVQGEQFF.

The CDR3 reads CASSRTGGSGEAFF. The CDR3 nucleotides read TGTGCCAGCAGCCGGACAGGGGGGTCGGGTGAAGCTTTCTTT. V is TRBV6-5 and J is TRBJ1-1; 10 bases line up with TRBD1. V lost 6 bases, J lost 7 bases, and 8 bases stayed unmatched. The CDR3 has 14 amino acids. Germline CDR1 reads MNHEY; CDR2 reads SVGAGI.

This chain uses TRBV10-3 with TRBJ1-2; maybe TRBD1 (6 bases). The germline V gene has CDR1 ENHRY and CDR2 SYGVKD. The CDR3 covers 11 residues. V dropped 9 bases and J dropped 6 bases, with 11 bases sitting between them. In nucleotides, the CDR3 is TGTGCCATTGGCAGGGGAGATGGCTACACCTTC. Translating it yields CAIGRGDGYTF.

The rearrangement uses TRBV7-8 and TRBJ2-7; 12 positions agree with TRBD1. This CDR3 has 17 residues. Germline V lookup: CDR1 SGHVS, CDR2 FQNEAQ. The V gene end was trimmed by 3 bases and the J gene end by 2 bases; junction bases not matched to a gene: 8. CDR3 sequence reads: CASSFGTGGVGTYEQYF. CDR3 bases: TGTGCCAGCAGCTTTGGGACAGGGGGCGTCGGAACCTACGAGCAGTACTTC.

The CDR3 nucleotides are TGTGCCAGCAGCTCCGCCCGGGACAGGCGACCCAATTCACCCCTCCACTTT. As protein: CASSSARDRRPNSPLHF. The rearrangement links TRBV5-6 to TRBJ1-6; 8 bases are a match to TRBD1. V dropped 3 bases and J dropped 7; count of bases not matched to a gene: 12. The CDR3 covers 17 residues. The germline V gene encodes CDR1 SGHDT and CDR2 YYEEEE.

The CDR3 bases are TGTGCCAGCAGCTTTAGCGGGGGTGGAGAGACCCAGTACTTC. Amino acids: CASSFSGGGETQYF. The genes are TRBV11-3 and TRBJ2-5; 9 bases align to TRBD2. This CDR3 is built from 14 residues. Germline CDR1 and CDR2: SGHNT and YENEEA. The J segment lost 4 bases and the V segment lost 3 bases, leaving 3 bases of the junction unmatched.

This chain uses TRBV27 with TRBJ1-2; 12 bases are a match to TRBD1. From germline, CDR1 is MNHEY and CDR2 SMNVEV (reference sequence). After removal of 5 bases from V and 5 bases from J, the junction contained 9 bases not matched to a gene. The CDR3 contains 16 residues. The CDR3 loop is CASSEGTGGFSYGYTF. The CDR3 DNA is TGTGCCAGCAGTGAAGGGACAGGGGGCTTTTCTTATGGCTACACCTTC.

V usage is TRBV19 and J usage is TRBJ2-1, with 13 positions matching TRBD2. CDR3 length: 15 amino acids. V was clipped by 3 bases and J by 10 bases; unmatched bases: 6. Germline V gives CDR1 LNHDA, CDR2 SQIVND (reference sequence). Here the CDR3 reads CASSILRLAGGEQFF. In nucleotides, the CDR3 is TGTGCCAGTAGTATTTTGCGACTAGCGGGAGGCGAGCAGTTCTTC.

The CDR3 nucleotides read TGTGCCACCAGCAGAGGGGCCAACGAGAATCAGCCCCAGCATTTT. Translating it yields CATSRGANENQPQHF. V gene TRBV15 combines with J gene TRBJ1-5; D not certain. Trimming removed 1 base from V and 4 bases from J, with 11 bases in between. The CDR3 has 15 amino acids. Germline lookup yields CDR1 LNHNV and CDR2 YYDKDF (reference sequence).

The V call is TRBV6-1, the J call TRBJ2-1; D possibly corresponds to TRBD2 (5 bases). Deletions cut 4 bases from V and 6 bases from J, with 13 bases between. This CDR3 region has 14 residues. Germline V gives CDR1 MNHNS, CDR2 SASEGT. The CDR3 DNA sequence: TGTGCCAGCAGTGCAACGACTCTAGCCAATGAGCAGTTCTTC. Translated: CASSATTLANEQFF.

The chain carries TRBV5-1 and TRBJ2-1; TRBD1 matches 7 bases. The germline V gene has CDR1 SGHRS and CDR2 YFSETQ. The length of the CDR3 is 17 residues. The trim removed 1 base at V and 2 bases at J, leaving 9 bases unmatched. The CDR3 nucleotides read TGCGCCAGCAGCTTGAATGGGGCAGGGGGACCCTACAATGAGCAGTTCTTC. This gives the protein CASSLNGAGGPYNEQFF.